What follows describes a single T cell receptor beta chain. This clone was observed a few times. The target of this receptor is not known. Base qualities are not recorded, but no much larger clone differs from it by a single base. The cohort consisted of more than 650 healthy bone marrow donors. At the time of sampling, all cohort members were nominally healthy, though unrecorded immune exposures were likely present. The donor tested CMV seronegative, placing the donor among the approximately 400 seronegative members of the cohort. Each donor provided a peripheral blood sample, and peripheral blood mononuclear cells were used for TCR beta sequencing. The Qiagen DNeasy Blood Extraction Kit was used to extract genomic DNA from the blood cell samples. These data belong to a study of cytomegalovirus exposure and HLA in healthy donors (dated 2017 in TCRdb). Study-wide context: An earlier analysis of 587 of the donors reported 276 Gb of sequence data and 95 million to 130 million unique TCR beta sequences obtained from roughly 170 million T cells. An early release covering roughly 600 HLA-typed donors comprised approximately 300 gigabases of sequencing data and 85 million to 100 million unique TCR sequences. The genetic ancestry cluster associated with self-reported Caucasian donors included roughly four fifths of the roughly 400 genotyped donors. The aim of the study was to test whether cataloging public T cell receptors could identify signatures of past pathogen exposure. Using immunosequencing, the study profiled T cell repertoires from 550 to 750 subjects and related those repertoires to cytomegalovirus serostatus. A separate validation cohort of 90 to 150 different subjects was used in addition to the roughly 640-subject first cohort. The study combined high-throughput TCR immunosequencing, statistical association of individual TCRs with disease status, and machine learning to predict cytomegalovirus infection status. A later analysis re-analyzed previously published TCR beta repertoires from several hundred donors and added high-resolution HLA genotyping to study TCR occurrence patterns. Rather than using new phenotypic data, the later analysis identified candidate immune exposures from TCR beta sequences and from how often those sequences occurred across donors. In an earlier analysis of 500 to 650 of the donors, high-throughput TCR beta sequencing was used to judge whether each TCR beta V gene segment behaved as functional or pseudogenic. Donor age, sex, ethnicity and CMV serostatus were compiled alongside the repertoire data. Genome-wide SNP genotypes for about three fifths of the roughly 700 donors were used in a later genetic analysis, which treated that subset as a discovery cohort. All discovery cohort repertoires had been generated using a single sequencing platform. HLA typing covered class I and class II loci at four-digit resolution. The number of typed donors differed by locus: about 620-640 for A, B, C, DRB1 and DQB1; some 540 for DQA1; roughly 600 for DPA1; and 400 to 480 for DPB1. Four to six DR-DQ haplotypes were handled as single units for association and clustering because linkage in the cohort was strong. Among several hundred genotyped donors of the cohort, an average of around 250,000 unique TCR beta nucleotide sequences was sequenced per donor, of which approximately 18% were non-productive. Results and caveats for the whole study, not just this receptor: According to a later genetic analysis, donors in an Asian-associated ancestry cluster had fewer N-insertions in productive TCRs than the approximately 700-donor mean. In a later analysis, most CMV-associated TCR beta chains were found to appear HLA-restricted, with HLA associations seemingly driven largely by CMV exposure. The sequencing pipeline was judged likely to have produced a cluster of highly shared sequence variants as a technical artifact. Correlated functional status among segregating V segments might be attributable to linkage disequilibrium, but an unknown experimental factor could not be ruled out. The classifier was reported to diagnose cytomegalovirus status with high specificity and sensitivity in both the original cohort and the validation cohort. An earlier analysis of 587 of the donors showed that most TCR beta V segments appeared in productive rearrangements either about 90% or about 30% of the time, which broadly matched IMGT annotations. Because the 87-base-pair reads could not distinguish some IMGT-functional V segments, including TRBV6-2 and TRBV6-3, those segments were excluded. CMV serostatus was the only immune exposure information available for the cohort. V-gene and J-gene trimming of TCR beta chains was associated with a missense DCLRE1C variant in a later genetic analysis, and the association was replicated in an independent cohort. The presence/absence analyses assumed that sequencing depth was roughly uniform across donors, and that assumption may not be true. Because counts were too low, roughly 17 rarely observed V segments, including chromosome 9 orphons, were left out of the earlier analysis of about 500 of the donors. Because some donors lacked HLA typing at each locus, the association tests relied only on the typed subset. According to a later analysis, TCR association rates differed among HLA loci, with DRB1 alleles showing the most associated TCRs and HLA-C alleles showing the fewest. In a later analysis, HLA-associated TCR beta chains showed more clonal expansion and lower generation probabilities than non-associated chains that were equally common. In vitro tests confirmed that a few of the cytomegalovirus-associated TCR beta chains recognize cytomegalovirus antigens. According to the authors, the approach could potentially be generalized to other disease states and immunological phenotypes. A further reported finding was that TCR beta sequences accurately predicted the HLA-A and HLA-B alleles for most subjects in the first cohort. A later analysis reported that several top co-occurrence clusters appeared linked to parvovirus B19, influenza, CMV and Epstein-Barr virus. When HLA alleles, especially DR and DQ, strongly co-occurred, attributing TCR associations to individual alleles was difficult. At a false discovery rate of 0.05, a later analysis linked some 17,000 TCR beta sequences to specific HLA alleles. The cohort was sequenced for TCR beta chains only, and without alpha or paired-chain data the features that could be detected were limited. The study listed over 150 TCR beta chains as associated with cytomegalovirus. Across donors, most TCR sequences were observed very rarely, whereas some public TCRs were present in many individuals.

From cysteine to phenylalanine, the CDR3 is 14 amino acids long. Only CDR3 DNA is held: 42 bases, read in frame from base 1. Via the germline V gene, CDR1 is SGHNT and CDR2 YENEEA. V is cut by 1 base and J by 6 bases, and the space between the germline ends is 9 bases. Library preparation used the immunoSEQ multiplex PCR assay. A mixture of 60 forward primers for TCR Vbeta segments and 13 reverse primers for TCR Jbeta segments was used in the multiplex PCR. The CDR3 region of rearranged TCR beta genes was amplified from genomic DNA by a multiplex PCR assay. Amplified TCR beta libraries were sequenced as 87-base-pair reads on the Illumina HiSeq System. In the original analysis: A later analysis counted 75 million to 100 million unique TCR beta chains across the 550 to 800 repertoires, and roughly 10 million of these chains were shared by at least two donors. A nearest-neighbor algorithm error-corrected the raw reads and collapsed the reads into unique sequences, merging closely related sequences to remove PCR and sequencing errors. CDR3 sequences were aligned to IMGT reference sequences to assign V, D and J gene segments. For a sequence to be retained, a match of at least six nucleotides was required to both a V gene segment and a J gene segment. A rearrangement was called productive if the CDR3 had no stop codons and remained in frame with V and J, and every other rearrangement was called non-productive. Following IMGT convention, CDR3 was defined as the stretch from the second conserved V-encoded cysteine to the conserved J-encoded phenylalanine. The earlier analysis of around 640 of the donors excluded sequences that lacked an unambiguous match to a single V gene segment. In an earlier analysis of several hundred of the donors, V segments were called functional above 56.7% productive rearrangements and were called segregating when the between-donor standard deviation exceeded 5%. A statistical classification framework was built to diagnose cytomegalovirus status from the catalog of TCR beta chain sequences. A later analysis assigned V and J genes by comparing TCR nucleotide sequences with IMGT/GENE-DB human TR gene sequences. In a later analysis, CDR3 sequences and most-parsimonious VDJ recombination scenarios were assigned using the TCRdist pipeline. In a later analysis, each TCR beta chain was defined by its CDR3 amino acid sequence together with its V-gene family, and reads lacking a unique V-gene family were excluded. A later analysis removed 600 or so highly shared, low-generation-probability nucleotide sequences to deal with suspected cross-contamination and a sequencing artifact. In a later analysis, a clonal expansion index was calculated for each public chain from normalized within-repertoire ranks of inferred template counts. A later analysis computed generation probabilities with a VDJ recombination model fitted to out-of-frame rearrangements, and checked the results against IGoR. In a later analysis, hypergeometric tests were used to score TCR-TCR, TCR-HLA and TCR-CMV co-occurrence, with a repertoire-size bias correction applied to TCR pairs. False discovery rates were estimated in a later analysis by permuting HLA or CMV assignments 20 times. A later analysis grouped co-occurring TCRs with DBSCAN, adding TCRdist sequence similarity when clustering within HLA-allele-positive subsets. Co-occurrence clustering excluded repertoires with fewer than 30,000 or more than 120,000 public chains, plus five with anomalous nucleotide sharing. TCRdb mirrors the immuneACCESS table, restricted to in-frame sequences. Some clones are absent from its copies; in checked studies, under half trace to an unresolved V gene, and the reason for the others is unknown. That table is the source of V, J and clone size, and D and trimming were worked out from the DNA. The table for this sample lists about 130,000 clones; 6.5% to 9.5% of them were counted only once. The ten top clones hold 4.5% to 5.5% of the sample.

The specimen sequenced was PBMCs. This chain joins TRBV11-3 to TRBJ2-2; the D gene assignment is ambiguous. The sequence derives from a man aged 35-49 years in good health and CMV-seronegative. At the DNA level, the sequence is TGTGCCAGCAGCTTAGGCGGTCCCCCCGGGGAGCTGTTTTTT. It is translated as CASSLGGPPGELFF.